Listed below are T cell receptor beta chains from one sample, sequenced in a study of blood T cell repertoires in COVID-19. Measured with immunoSEQ multiplex PCR; TCRdb has only the in-frame clones, and not every one. The sample gives around 260,000 clones, 70% to 85% of which show up once; roughly 0.87% is in the top ten. Sequencing was done on a sample of peripheral blood. These receptors all come from a human donor with COVID-19, enrolled during active disease. The donor label of this sample is uncertain. The CDR3 runs from the conserved cysteine through the conserved F or W. Fields, in order: V gene, J gene, CDR3 protein.

>TRBV16|TRBJ1-5
CASSPIILDQPQHF
>TRBV7-2|TRBJ1-1
CASSPSRDRGAFF
>TRBV9|TRBJ1-6
CASSVDHRGEPDSPLHF
>TRBV11-3|TRBJ1-1
CASSSRWTGTFF
>TRBV19|TRBJ1-5
CASSIAPGEQPQHF
>TRBV28|TRBJ2-7
CASSPRGSLSYEQYF
>TRBV27|TRBJ2-7
CASSFREGGLYEQYF
>TRBV11-3|TRBJ2-1
CASSLRDYKGGHNEQFF
>TRBV5-6|TRBJ2-4
CASSLIREMGNIQYF
>TRBV19|TRBJ1-5
CASTRIGTGSLNQPQHF
>TRBV7-9|TRBJ2-5
CASSLGQGATQYF
>TRBV6-5|TRBJ1-1
CASRQGVMNTEAFF
>TRBV2|TRBJ2-2
CASSSSRRGIGELFF
>TRBV10-3|TRBJ1-1
CAISDGVKGTEAFF
>TRBV7-9|TRBJ1-2
CASSLARDRDFPFYGYTF
>TRBV13|TRBJ2-3
CASSSFSKRGNTDTQYF
>TRBV28|TRBJ1-2
CASSWGTGINYGYTF
>TRBV7-9|TRBJ1-1
CASSSGSSTEAFF
>TRBV24-1|TRBJ2-2
CATSVPDSGELFF
>TRBV11-2|TRBJ1-6
CASSPLRGNSPLHF
>TRBV10-3|TRBJ1-6
CAISEWGDRGSSPLHF
>TRBV9|TRBJ2-1
CASSVAGTSGVYNEQFF
>TRBV3-1/TRBV3-2|TRBJ1-5
CASSQGTGGLGQPQHF
>TRBV18|TRBJ1-2
CASSPSTGTNYGYTF
>TRBV4-3|TRBJ2-2
CASSQDRFFGGSSTGELFF
>TRBV27|TRBJ1-1
CASSVAGTANTEAFF
>TRBV28|TRBJ2-2
CATQGVYGDTGELFF
>TRBV3-1/TRBV3-2|TRBJ2-1
CASSATDPGGVNEQFF
>TRBV6-5|TRBJ1-4
CASSSWRTDEKLFF
>TRBV5-1|TRBJ2-3
CASSTTGGVDTQYF
>TRBV5-4|TRBJ2-4
CASSSQLVNIQYF
>TRBV19|TRBJ1-1
CASSMALNTEAFF
>TRBV6-5|TRBJ1-6
CASSYRVPNSPLHF
>TRBV4-2|TRBJ2-7
CASSHPTLAGGPGEQYF
>TRBV27|TRBJ2-7
CASSFWRTGTYEQYF
>TRBV6-5|TRBJ2-7
CASRSLAGVSYEQYF
>TRBV28|TRBJ1-3
CASSLVQGSGNTIYF
>TRBV3-1/TRBV3-2|TRBJ2-1
CASSQDTSILEQFF
>TRBV5-1|TRBJ1-1
CASSPTVSTNTEAFF
>TRBV27|TRBJ2-1
CASSSRTSPRVYNEQFF
>TRBV5-1|TRBJ1-2
CASSLSSPGDRFRLANYGYTF
>TRBV10-1|TRBJ2-7
CASLSLGLAGDRYEQYF
>TRBV7-6|TRBJ2-2
CASSPRGLGTGELFF
>TRBV28|TRBJ1-2
CASSTPTGVRYGYTF
>TRBV6-2/TRBV6-3|TRBJ2-2
CASSRQGPNTGELFF
>TRBV12-3/TRBV12-4|TRBJ1-1
CASRRLAEDYAFF